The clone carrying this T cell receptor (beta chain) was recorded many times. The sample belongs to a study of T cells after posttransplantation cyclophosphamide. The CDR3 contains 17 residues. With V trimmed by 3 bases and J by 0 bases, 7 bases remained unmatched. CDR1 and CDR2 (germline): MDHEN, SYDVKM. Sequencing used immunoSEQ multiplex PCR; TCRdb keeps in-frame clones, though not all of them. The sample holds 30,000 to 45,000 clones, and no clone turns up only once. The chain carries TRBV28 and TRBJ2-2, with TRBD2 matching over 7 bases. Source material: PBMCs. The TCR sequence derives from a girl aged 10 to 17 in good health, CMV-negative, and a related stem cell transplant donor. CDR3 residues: CASSFVWGGSNTGELFF. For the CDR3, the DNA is TGTGCCAGCAGTTTTGTGTGGGGGGGTTCGAACACCGGGGAGCTGTTTTTT. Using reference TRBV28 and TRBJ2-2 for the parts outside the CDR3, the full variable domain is DVKVTQSSRYLVKRTGEKVFLECVQDMDHENMFWYRQDPGLGLRLIYFSYDVKMKEKGDIPEGYSVSREKKERFSLILESASTNQTSMYLCASSFVWGGSNTGELFFGEGSRLTVL.